What follows are 13 T cell receptor beta chains derived from one specimen sequenced in a study of T cells in Graves' hyperthyroidism and ophthalmopathy. TCR beta CDR3 regions were amplified from RNA transcripts. HTBI primers were employed in a first-round RT-PCR of the TCR CDR3. TCRdb reprocessed the multiplex PCR reads with MiXCR, giving one entry per CDR3 protein. This sample carries roughly 750,000 distinct CDR3 sequences, 16% of them seen once, and the ten largest clones take under 8.5%. The sample taken for sequencing was blood. These receptors all stem from a man younger than 35 with Graves' hyperthyroidism.

This clonotype was recorded many times. The gene calls are TRBV12-5 and TRBJ2-5; a possible D gene is TRBD2 (5 bases). Deletions cut 5 bases from V and 4 bases from J, with 14 bases between. This CDR3 is 14 amino acids long. Germline V CDR1 and CDR2: LGHNT, FRNRAP. CDR3 sequence: CASGSGSSGETQYF. The CDR3 nucleotides read TGTGCTAGTGGTAGCGGATCCTCCGGAGAGACCCAGTACTTC.

This clonotype was counted ten times or more. CDR3 residues: CASRQGLSRDEQYF. The CDR3 DNA reads as TGTGCCAGCCGACAGGGATTAAGCCGGGACGAGCAGTACTTC. The chain joins TRBV2 to TRBJ2-7, with 7 bases that match TRBD1. Per germline, CDR1 SNHLY and CDR2 FYNNEI. The CDR3 sequence is 14 residues long. The V and J ends lost 8 bases and 5 bases, in that order; junction bases with no gene match: 12.

The V and J genes are TRBV4-2 and TRBJ1-5, with 9 bases fitting TRBD1. The CDR3 is 15 residues long. V was clipped by 3 bases and J by 7 bases; unmatched bases: 7. Germline V gene data show CDR1 as LGHNA and CDR2 as YNFKEQ. CDR3 sequence reads: CASSQGTGIGQPQHF. DNA of the CDR3: TGTGCCAGCAGCCAGGGGACAGGGATTGGGCAGCCCCAGCATTTT.

This clonotype showed up just a few times. The chain combines TRBV15 with TRBJ1-3; D is perhaps TRBD1 (6 bases). Germline V gene sequence: CDR1 LNHNV, CDR2 YYDKDF (reference sequence). The V end lost 3 bases, the J end lost 0 bases, and 9 bases lay between the germline ends. This CDR3 comprises 15 residues. The chain's CDR3 is CATSSHRVSGNTIYF. CDR3 sequence (DNA): TGTGCCACCAGCAGCCACAGGGTCTCTGGAAACACCATATATTTT.

This clonotype was counted once. A much larger clone differs by one base, so this may be a read error. V usage is TRBV7-3 and J usage is TRBJ1-1, with D possibly being TRBD1 (6 bases). The CDR3 covers 16 residues. V lost 1 base and J lost 0, with 12 bases in between. Germline assignment: CDR1 SGHTA and CDR2 FQGTGA. CDR3 DNA: TGTGCCAGCAGCTTAAGGGGGGCAGGATTGAACACTGAAGCTTTCTTT. It specifies CASSLRGAGLNTEAFF.

This clonotype was recorded once. The gene calls are TRBV4-2 and TRBJ1-1; no definite D call. Germline-derived CDR1 and CDR2 are LGHNA and YNFKEQ. The CDR3 consists of 16 residues. V lost 2 bases, J lost 2 bases, and 15 bases lay in between. DNA of the CDR3: TGTGCCAGCAGCCAAAGAAGGGTCAATATTAACACTGAAGCTTTCTTT. This gives the protein CASSQRRVNINTEAFF.

This clonotype occurred a few times. One end of the junction does not line up with germline, which may come from a read error. The CDR3 DNA reads TGTGCCAGCAGTGTGGAGGGATCTAGCGGGAGGACAGATACGCAGTGTTTT. This gives the protein CASSVEGSSGRTDTQCF. The chain combines TRBV2 with TRBJ2-3; TRBD2 agrees at 11 bases. The germline V gene has CDR1 SNHLY and CDR2 FYNNEI. CDR3 length: 17 amino acids.

This clonotype was observed at least ten times. The chain uses TRBV11-3 and TRBJ2-3; no firm D call. Germline V gene data show CDR1 as SGHNT and CDR2 as YENEEA. The CDR3 consists of 14 residues. Trimming left V 0 bases short and J 0 bases short, with 4 bases between. CDR3 region: CASSLDRSTDTQYF. CDR3 bases: TGTGCCAGCAGCTTAGATCGGAGCACAGATACGCAGTATTTT.

This clonotype has only a few counts. The rearrangement joins TRBV28 to TRBJ1-5; D call uncertain. V gave up 6 bases and J gave up 7 bases, with 7 bases separating them. The CDR3 has 11 residues. CDR1 and CDR2 from the germline V gene are MDHEN and SYDVKM. The CDR3 loop is CASRGGQPQHF. The CDR3 DNA sequence: TGTGCCAGCAGGGGAGGACAGCCCCAGCATTTT. Using reference TRBV28 and TRBJ1-5 for the parts outside the CDR3, the full variable domain is DVKVTQSSRYLVKRTGEKVFLECVQDMDHENMFWYRQDPGLGLRLIYFSYDVKMKEKGDIPEGYSVSREKKERFSLILESASTNQTSMYLCASRGGQPQHFGDGTRLSIL.

This clonotype was seen ten or more times. The CDR3, as DNA: TGTGCCAGCAGTCCCTACCCGGGACTAGCCGACACAGATACGCAGTATTTT. Its translation is CASSPYPGLADTDTQYF. The J gene is TRBJ2-3, the V gene TRBV27; 9 bases are a match to TRBD2. The CDR3 runs to 17 residues. Trimming took 5 bases from V and 2 from J; bases not matched to a gene: 11. Germline V lookup: CDR1 MNHEY, CDR2 SMNVEV (reference sequence).

A few counts support this clonotype. A much more abundant neighbour one base away suggests this may be a read error. The chain carries TRBV6-1 and TRBJ1-5; 10 bases match TRBD1. J gave up 7 bases and V 4 bases, and 19 bases lay outside the gene matches. In germline, CDR1 is MNHNS, CDR2 SASEGT. This CDR3 region has 19 residues. CDR3 protein: CASSGQGGTGVPLWQPQHF. The DNA of the CDR3 is TGTGCCAGCAGTGGCCAGGGGGGGACAGGGGTCCCTCTATGGCAGCCCCAGCATTTT.

The chain recombines TRBV25-1 with TRBJ2-5; TRBD2 aligns across 10 bases. V dropped 6 bases and J dropped 4; count of bases not matched to a gene: 5. This CDR3 spans 14 amino acids. Per the germline V gene, CDR1 is MGHDK and CDR2 is SYGVNS. The CDR3 DNA reads as TGTGCCAGCAGGCCTAGCGGGAGCAGAGAGACCCAGTACTTC. Translated: CASRPSGSRETQYF.

The chain recombines TRBV7-3 with TRBJ2-2; no clear D. The CDR3 is made up of 13 amino acids. Germline V gene lookup returns CDR1 SGHTA and CDR2 FQGTGA. Trimming left V 3 bases short and J 7 bases short, with 9 bases between. CDR3: CASSLSSGGELFF. The CDR3 DNA reads as TGTGCCAGCAGCTTGTCTTCCGGCGGGGAGCTGTTTTTT.